These 27 T cell receptor beta chains originate from one sample sequenced in a study of a mutant IDH1 vaccine in newly diagnosed glioma (dated by TCRdb to about 2021). The sample's time point label, in plain terms: week 5, during vaccination. Each vaccine dose, consisting of 300 ug of a 20-mer mutant IDH1 peptide in Montanide, was administered subcutaneously with topical imiquimod. The antigens these receptors bind are not known. The library was obtained by the immunoSEQ multiplex PCR assay. Here the immuneACCESS table is served through TCRdb, limited to in-frame sequences with V and J called. Missing clones are a known gap in these copies; in checked studies unresolved V genes cover under half, and the rest lacks a known reason. The sample table shows roughly 72,000 clones, and over 75% are seen once. Roughly 0.6% of the sample is held by the ten biggest clonotypes. This specimen consisted of PBMCs, obtained from a glioma patient whose treatment included an IDH1 peptide vaccine. The receptors come from a woman aged 50 to 65 with glioma.

CDR3 DNA: TGCGCCAGCAGCCACCCGGGACAGGGGCTCCATGAGCAGTTCTTC. This encodes CASSHPGQGLHEQFF. The chain has TRBV4-1 and TRBJ2-1; 10 bases align to TRBD1. Germline-derived CDR1 and CDR2 are MGHRA and YSYEKL. Trimming cost V 3 bases and J 8 bases; bases outside gene matches: 7. This CDR3 comprises 15 residues.

The chain recombines TRBV7-9 with TRBJ2-7, with TRBD1 identical over 9 bases. CDR1 and CDR2 from the germline V gene are SEHNR and FQNEAQ (reference sequence). The CDR3 sequence is 13 residues long. J gave up 1 base and V 6 bases, and 1 base lay outside the gene matches. This CDR3 reads CASRGTGSYEQYF. The CDR3 DNA reads as TGTGCCAGCAGGGGGACAGGGTCCTACGAGCAGTACTTC.

This chain uses TRBV2 with TRBJ2-3; 11 bases map to TRBD2. J was trimmed by 1 base and V by 4 bases; bases with no gene match: 7. The CDR3 consists of 17 residues. The V gene's germline CDR1 is SNHLY and CDR2 FYNNEI. The CDR3 loop reads CASSAILLAGGTDTQYF. CDR3 sequence (DNA): TGTGCCAGCAGTGCCATCCTACTAGCGGGGGGCACAGATACGCAGTATTTT.

This CDR3 is CASSLGGRSSAYNEQFF. Here the CDR3 DNA reads TGCGCCAGCAGCTTGGGGGGCCGGTCAAGCGCGTACAATGAGCAGTTCTTC. This chain joins TRBV5-1 and TRBJ2-1, with TRBD1 as a possible D gene (5 bases). The CDR3 extends over 17 amino acids. CDR1 SGHRS and CDR2 YFSETQ come from the germline V gene. Between the trimmed V and J ends, which lost 0 bases and 4 bases, there was a span of 17 bases. Variable domain in full (rest from reference TRBV5-1 and TRBJ2-1): KAGVTQTPRYLIKTRGQQVTLSCSPISGHRSVSWYQQTPGQGLQFLFEYFSETQRNKGNFPGRFSGRQFSNSRSEMNVSTLELGDSALYLCASSLGGRSSAYNEQFFGPGTRLTVL.

The V gene is TRBV10-1, the J gene TRBJ2-7; tentative D call: TRBD1 (7 bases). CDR3 length: 16 amino acids. Germline CDR1 WNHNN, CDR2 SYGVQD (reference sequence). V gave up 1 base and J gave up 2 bases, with 15 bases separating them. CDR3 sequence: CASSEWRGQLPYEQYF. The CDR3 DNA reads as TGCGCCAGCAGTGAGTGGAGGGGGCAGTTACCCTACGAGCAGTACTTC.

The V call is TRBV27, the J call TRBJ2-4, with 7 bases fitting TRBD1. The germline V gene has CDR1 MNHEY and CDR2 SMNVEV (reference sequence). This CDR3 comprises 15 residues. The trim removed 6 bases at V and 3 bases at J, leaving 8 bases unmatched. CDR3 in amino acids: CASSRTGNYKNIQYF. The CDR3 DNA sequence: TGTGCCAGCAGCCGGACAGGAAATTACAAAAACATTCAGTACTTC.

The chain combines TRBV28 with TRBJ2-7, with no clear D. V was shortened by 3 bases and J by 0 bases, with 6 bases between the two germline ends. CDR3 size: 13 residues. The germline V gene has CDR1 MDHEN and CDR2 SYDVKM. CDR3 sequence reads: CASSFLGSYEQYF. In DNA, the CDR3 is TGTGCCAGCAGTTTCCTAGGCTCCTACGAGCAGTACTTC.

The chain combines TRBV9 with TRBJ2-5; the D call may be TRBD1 or TRBD2 (7 bases each). Trimming left V 5 bases short and J 9 bases short, with 20 bases between. Germline lookup yields CDR1 SGDLS and CDR2 YYNGEE. The CDR3 is 14 amino acids. The CDR3 here is CASSPEGAGGAQYF. The CDR3 DNA reads TGTGCCAGCAGTCCCGAGGGGGCTGGGGGGGCCCAGTACTTC.

The CDR3 DNA follows: TGTGCCAGTAGCACAACGAAAGGGTTCGGCAATCAGCCCCAGCATTTT. It translates to CASSTTKGFGNQPQHF. The chain is built from TRBV19 and TRBJ1-5, with no clear D. The V gene lost 6 bases and the J gene lost 2 bases, with 17 bases spanning the gap. Germline assignment: CDR1 LNHDA and CDR2 SQIVND (reference sequence). The CDR3 runs to 16 residues. Drawing the rest from reference TRBV19 and TRBJ1-5, the complete variable domain is DGGITQSPKYLFRKEGQNVTLSCEQNLNHDAMYWYRQDPGQGLRLIYYSQIVNDFQKGDIAEGYSVSREKKESFPLTVTSAQKNPTAFYLCASSTTKGFGNQPQHFGDGTRLSIL.

The chain combines TRBV2 with TRBJ2-2; the D is unclear. Trimming cost V 5 bases and J 2 bases, with 12 bases left between them. From germline, CDR1 is SNHLY and CDR2 FYNNEI. This CDR3 region has 15 residues. CDR3: CASSPAGGNTGELFF. The CDR3 region has the DNA TGTGCCAGCAGTCCGGCTGGCGGAAACACCGGGGAGCTGTTTTTT.

This rearrangement joins TRBV4-1 to TRBJ1-5; 7 bases map to TRBD1. The ends lost 1 base at V and 7 bases at J; junction bases unmatched: 4. Germline V gene sequence: CDR1 MGHRA, CDR2 YSYEKL. This CDR3 region has 14 residues. The CDR3 DNA is TGCGCCAGCAGCCAAGTAGGGGGCGGGCAGCCCCAGCATTTT. Protein: CASSQVGGGQPQHF.

The V gene is TRBV6-1, the J gene TRBJ2-2; D may correspond to TRBD1 or TRBD2 (6 bases each). The CDR3 spans 14 residues. CDR1 MNHNS and CDR2 SASEGT come from the germline V gene. The germline V and J ends were trimmed by 7 bases and 4 bases, with 13 bases remaining between them. CDR3 residues: CASTRGVSTGELFF. The CDR3, as DNA: TGTGCCAGCACTAGGGGGGTGTCCACCGGGGAGCTGTTTTTT.

CDR3 loop: CASRVGGYTF. DNA for the CDR3: TGTGCCAGCAGAGTGGGAGGCTACACCTTC. The chain links TRBV6-6 to TRBJ1-2; no reliable D call. Germline V gene data show CDR1 as MNHNY and CDR2 as SVGAGI (reference sequence). The CDR3 extends over 10 amino acids. V was clipped by 6 bases and J by 8 bases, with 7 bases between them.

The chain combines TRBV27 with TRBJ2-7, with D perhaps matching TRBD2 (6 bases). Germline V gene data show CDR1 as MNHEY and CDR2 as SMNVEV (reference sequence). The CDR3 has 14 residues. V lost 2 bases and J lost 3, with 11 bases in between. CDR3 amino acids: CASSLPGLHYEQYF. CDR3 bases: TGTGCCAGCAGTTTACCGGGACTGCACTACGAGCAGTACTTC.

The genes are TRBV10-3 and TRBJ1-3, with 8 bases fitting TRBD1. The germline CDR1 and CDR2 sequences are ENHRY and SYGVKD. The CDR3 length is 14 residues. Trimming at V came to 6 bases and at J to 7 bases, leaving 8 bases not matched to a gene. This chain's CDR3 is CAIRGQGRGNTIYF. In DNA, the CDR3 is TGTGCCATCAGAGGACAGGGTAGGGGTAACACCATATATTTT.

The chain couples TRBV28 to TRBJ1-5; unclear D gene. The V end was cut by 8 bases, the J end by 5 bases, with 13 bases between. The length of the CDR3 is 13 residues. Looked up from germline, CDR1 is MDHEN and CDR2 is SYDVKM. CDR3 in amino acids: CASEGLLHQPQHF. CDR3 nucleotide sequence: TGTGCCAGCGAAGGGCTGCTTCATCAGCCCCAGCATTTT.

This clone occurred a few times. The chain joins TRBV9 to TRBJ1-1, with D unresolved. Looked up from germline, CDR1 is SGDLS and CDR2 is YYNGEE. Trimming cost V 0 bases and J 0 bases, with 6 bases left between them. The CDR3 contains 14 residues. CDR3 coding DNA: TGTGCCAGCAGCGTAGCAGGCCTGAACACTGAAGCTTTCTTT. Translating gives CASSVAGLNTEAFF.

The count of this clone is one. The V and J genes are TRBV6-1 and TRBJ1-5, with D perhaps TRBD1 (5 bases). Trimming shortened V by 1 base and J by 4 bases, and 8 bases separated the two germline ends. Germline loops: CDR1 MNHNS, CDR2 SASEGT. This CDR3 contains 14 residues. CDR3 bases: TGTGCCAGCAGTGAAGTGGGGGGGAATCAGCCCCAGCATTTT. This translates into CASSEVGGNQPQHF.

The chain couples TRBV5-1 to TRBJ1-1; D is undetermined. Trimming removed 3 bases from V and 4 bases from J, with 13 bases in between. CDR3 size: 14 residues. Germline CDR1 and CDR2: SGHRS and YFSETQ. CDR3 in DNA: TGCGCCAGCAGCTCGGAGGGTACGGGCACTGAAGCTTTCTTT. Translating gives CASSSEGTGTEAFF.

The chain carries TRBV18 and TRBJ2-7; D is perhaps TRBD1 (6 bases). This CDR3 is 15 amino acids long. Trimming took 0 bases from V and 5 from J, leaving 14 bases between them. The germline CDR1 and CDR2 sequences are KGHSH and LQKENI. CDR3 sequence (DNA): TGTGCCAGCTCACCACCCTTACAGGGAAAGGACGAGCAGTACTTC. This codes for CASSPPLQGKDEQYF.

V gene TRBV18 combines with J gene TRBJ2-1; 8 bases align to TRBD2. V shed 2 bases and J 6 bases; nucleotides not matched to a gene: 6. The CDR3 is 15 amino acids. Germline V gene lookup returns CDR1 KGHSH and CDR2 LQKENI. CDR3 DNA: TGTGCCAGCTCACCAGGGCGACTAGCGATCAATGAGCAGTTCTTC. Protein: CASSPGRLAINEQFF.

The gene calls are TRBV25-1 and TRBJ2-4, with 7 bases matching TRBD1. CDR1 and CDR2 (germline): MGHDK, SYGVNS. Trimming took 1 base from V and 2 from J; bases not matched to a gene: 11. This CDR3 has 18 residues. The chain's CDR3 is CASSELGDRDLPKNIQYF. In nucleotides, the CDR3 is TGTGCCAGCAGTGAATTAGGGGACAGAGACCTCCCCAAAAACATTCAGTACTTC.

The J gene is TRBJ2-3, the V gene TRBV7-2; 11 bases line up with TRBD2. With 1 base clipped from V and 5 bases from J, the junction kept 5 bases outside the gene matches. Germline assignment: CDR1 SGHTA and CDR2 FQGNSA. CDR3 length: 16 residues. The CDR3 here is CASSLGLAGGLDTQYF. In DNA, the CDR3 is TGTGCCAGCAGCTTAGGCCTAGCGGGAGGACTAGATACGCAGTATTTT.

The chain links TRBV6-5 to TRBJ1-2; 8 positions match TRBD1. The CDR3 extends over 16 amino acids. J gave up 8 bases and V 2 bases, and 13 bases lay outside the gene matches. Germline V gene sequence: CDR1 MNHEY, CDR2 SVGAGI. The CDR3 protein is CASSYGDPGGPWGYTF. The CDR3 DNA follows: TGTGCCAGCAGTTACGGAGACCCAGGGGGCCCCTGGGGCTACACCTTC.

The chain joins TRBV9 to TRBJ2-7; TRBD2 might be the D (5 bases). V lost 0 bases to trimming and J lost 2 bases, with 12 bases between them. In germline, CDR1 is SGDLS, CDR2 YYNGEE. The CDR3 sequence is 15 residues long. CDR3 in amino acids: CASSVGGITAYEQYF. Written as DNA, the CDR3 is TGTGCCAGCAGCGTAGGAGGGATTACGGCCTACGAGCAGTACTTC.

The genes are TRBV4-1 and TRBJ1-5; maybe TRBD1 (6 bases). CDR1 MGHRA and CDR2 YSYEKL come from the germline V gene. The CDR3 totals 17 residues. Trimming removed 1 base from V and 0 bases from J, with 13 bases in between. The CDR3 reads CASSQGNRADSNQPQHF. DNA for the CDR3: TGCGCCAGCAGCCAAGGGAACAGGGCAGATAGCAATCAGCCCCAGCATTTT.

This clone appeared once. CDR3 bases: TGTGCCAGCAGCCCCGGGACAGGGATTTACGAGCAGTACTTC. Amino acid sequence: CASSPGTGIYEQYF. This chain uses TRBV27 with TRBJ2-7; 9 nucleotides line up with TRBD1. V lost 6 bases to trimming and J lost 4 bases; unmatched junction nucleotides: 7. Germline assignment: CDR1 MNHEY and CDR2 SMNVEV (reference sequence). The CDR3 is 14 amino acids.